The 8 T cell receptor beta chains listed next were all sequenced from one sample in a study of shared clonotypes between healthy human individuals. Generated by immunoSEQ multiplex PCR, the TCRdb table keeps only in-frame clones and is missing some. This sample has about 1.1 million clones, with approximately 75% found just once. The source material was memory CD4+ T cells from PBMCs. Noted subset: CD45RA-negative fraction. The receptor set was obtained from a man between 18 and 35 years old in good health. Some clones in this sample may be carry-over from other donors' samples.

Comment on this clone: The same CDR3 also results from other DNA sequences found in this sample. The chain carries TRBV5-1 and TRBJ2-3; the D is unclear. The CDR3 contains 12 residues. The V end was cut by 2 bases, the J end by 3 bases, with 4 bases between. Germline V gene lookup returns CDR1 SGHRS and CDR2 YFSETQ. This CDR3 is CASSFSTDTQYF. The DNA of the CDR3 is TGCGCCAGCAGCTTTAGTACAGATACGCAGTATTTT. Together with reference TRBV5-1 and TRBJ2-3, the CDR3 gives the full variable domain: KAGVTQTPRYLIKTRGQQVTLSCSPISGHRSVSWYQQTPGQGLQFLFEYFSETQRNKGNFPGRFSGRQFSNSRSEMNVSTLELGDSALYLCASSFSTDTQYFGPGTRLTVL.

This chain links TRBV28 with TRBJ1-2; perhaps TRBD1 as D (5 bases). V lost 3 bases and J 4 bases, leaving 21 bases between the germline ends. CDR1 is MDHEN and CDR2 is SYDVKM in the germline V gene. CDR3 length equals 17 residues. The DNA of the CDR3 is TGTGCCAGCAGTTTGAAAATAGGGTCTGCGACAGCCTATGGCTACACCTTC. Its translation: CASSLKIGSATAYGYTF.

As regards this clone: The junction does not match germline at one end; this may be a read error. The chain links TRBV6-1 to TRBJ2-1; TRBD2 is a possible D gene (7 bases). Looked up from germline, CDR1 is MNHNS and CDR2 is SASEGT. The CDR3 runs 12 residues. The CDR3 nucleotides are TGTGCCAGCAGGGGGGGGGCGAGGGCCATCCTCTTC. It encodes CASRGGARAILF.

This sequence joins TRBV5-1 and TRBJ1-4, with 7 bases matching TRBD1. The germline V gene encodes CDR1 SGHRS and CDR2 YFSETQ. The V and J ends lost 3 bases and 0 bases, in that order; junction bases with no gene match: 8. The CDR3 spans 17 residues. CDR3: CASSSTGQAPTNEKLFF. The CDR3 nucleotides read TGCGCCAGCAGCTCTACAGGACAGGCCCCAACTAATGAAAAACTGTTTTTT.

This clone was seen only a few times. The chain has TRBV6-6 and TRBJ2-7, with 9 bases fitting TRBD2. V trimming: 6 bases; J trimming: 7 bases; junction bases outside the gene matches: 10. Germline V gene sequence: CDR1 MNHNY, CDR2 SVGAGI (reference sequence). This CDR3 has 14 amino acids. DNA of the CDR3: TGTGCCAGCAGACACGCTAGCGGGGCGTGGGAGCAGTACTTC. Translated, it gives CASRHASGAWEQYF.

This chain links TRBV30 with TRBJ1-2; no firm D call. The CDR3 length is 11 residues. Germline V gives CDR1 GTSNPN, CDR2 SVGIG (reference sequence). The V and J ends lost 1 base and 4 bases respectively, with 4 bases between them. CDR3 sequence (DNA): TGTGCCTGGAGTGACGTCTATGGCTACACCTTC. This codes for CAWSDVYGYTF. Supplemented by reference TRBV30 and TRBJ1-2, the full variable domain reads SQTIHQWPATLVQPVGSPLSLECTVEGTSNPNLYWYRQAAGRGLQLLFYSVGIGQISSEVPQNLSASRPQDRQFILSSKKLLLSDSGFYLCAWSDVYGYTFGSGTRLTVV.

V and J are TRBV15 and TRBJ2-2; no firm D call. The CDR3 has 14 residues. Deletions cut 2 bases from V and 4 bases from J, with 8 bases between. Germline CDR1 LNHNV, CDR2 YYDKDF (reference sequence). The CDR3 region is CATSRTIGTGELFF. The DNA of the CDR3 is TGTGCCACCAGCAGAACCATAGGCACCGGGGAGCTGTTTTTT.

The rearrangement uses TRBV23-1 and TRBJ2-5, with 12 bases that match TRBD2. TRBV23-1 belongs to the ORF category, with a function that is uncertain. This CDR3 contains 14 residues. Trimming took 10 bases from V and 1 from J; bases not matched to a gene: 4. The CDR3 sequence: CATRTSGIQETQYF. DNA of the CDR3: TGCGCCACCCGGACTAGCGGGATCCAAGAGACCCAGTACTTC.